The 28 T cell receptor beta chains below come from one sample, sequenced in a study of CD8 T cells in Susac syndrome. The RNA, about 0.5 to 1 ug, was put through reverse transcription using random hexamers. TCRdb analysed the immunoSEQ multiplex PCR reads with MiXCR anew, one entry per CDR3 protein. The data show some 300,000 distinct CDR3 sequences, with 89% seen just once and approximately 0.18% held by the top ten. The specimen sequenced was CD8+ T cells from PBMCs. These receptors came from a human donor with multiple sclerosis.

V gene TRBV20-1 combines with J gene TRBJ2-2, with TRBD2 matching 13 bases. V shed 4 bases, J shed 1 base, and the junction held 6 bases outside the gene matches. The germline V gene encodes CDR1 DFQATT and CDR2 SNEGSKA (reference sequence). The CDR3 consists of 17 residues. CDR3: CSATGLAGDRNTGELFF. CDR3 DNA: TGCAGTGCTACTGGACTAGCGGGAGATAGGAACACCGGGGAGCTGTTTTTT.

The rearrangement links TRBV29-1 to TRBJ2-7, with a possible D match to TRBD2 (6 bases). The CDR3 spans 11 residues. Trimming took off 6 bases at V and 6 bases at J, with 12 bases between the two ends. Per germline, CDR1 SQVTM and CDR2 ANQGSEA. The CDR3 coding sequence is TGCAGCGTAGGGACTCCATCCGAGCAGTACTTC. It codes for CSVGTPSEQYF.

V and J are TRBV19 and TRBJ1-1; 9 bases match TRBD1. Losses at the gene ends were 3 bases for V and 4 bases for J; bases not matched to a gene: 6. The CDR3 extends over 15 amino acids. The germline V gene has CDR1 LNHDA and CDR2 SQIVND (reference sequence). CDR3 residues: CASSMMGQGSTEAFF. The CDR3 DNA sequence: TGTGCCAGTAGTATGATGGGACAGGGAAGCACTGAAGCTTTCTTT.

As DNA, the CDR3 is TGTGCCAGCAGCCCGAATCACGGAGCCTATGGCTACACCTTC. Translating gives CASSPNHGAYGYTF. The chain is built from TRBV7-3 and TRBJ1-2; no reliable D call. Per the germline V gene, CDR1 is SGHTA and CDR2 is FQGTGA. This CDR3 has 14 residues. With 5 bases removed from V and 4 bases from J, the gap between germline ends came to 14 bases. Looking up the rest from reference TRBV7-3 and TRBJ1-2 gives the full variable domain: GAGVSQTPSNKVTEKGKYVELRCDPISGHTALYWYRQSLGQGPEFLIYFQGTGAADDSGLPNDRFFAVRPEGSVSTLKIQRTERGDSAVYLCASSPNHGAYGYTFGSGTRLTVV.

This chain uses TRBV28 with TRBJ2-1, with D perhaps TRBD1 or TRBD2 (5 bases each). The CDR3 totals 14 residues. V was cut by 3 bases and J by 2 bases, with 8 bases left in between. CDR1 is MDHEN and CDR2 is SYDVKM in the germline V gene. CDR3 in amino acids: CASSLVGAYNEQFF. The CDR3 DNA follows: TGTGCCAGCAGTTTGGTGGGGGCCTACAATGAGCAGTTCTTC.

The CDR3 spells CAPQGLLAKNIQYF. CDR3 nucleotide sequence: TGTGCCCCCCAGGGGCTCTTAGCCAAAAACATTCAGTACTTC. The chain employs TRBV28 and TRBJ2-4; perhaps TRBD1 as D (6 bases). Germline V lookup: CDR1 MDHEN, CDR2 SYDVKM. The CDR3 totals 14 residues. The V end was cut by 11 bases, the J end by 0 bases, with 14 bases between. Complete variable domain (other parts from reference TRBV28 and TRBJ2-4): DVKVTQSSRYLVKRTGEKVFLECVQDMDHENMFWYRQDPGLGLRLIYFSYDVKMKEKGDIPEGYSVSREKKERFSLILESASTNQTSMYLCAPQGLLAKNIQYFGAGTRLSVL.

This chain connects TRBV20-1 to TRBJ2-5, with 8 bases fitting TRBD1. The CDR3 length is 15 residues. V lost 5 bases to trimming and J lost 0 bases; unmatched junction nucleotides: 8. The germline V gene has CDR1 DFQATT and CDR2 SNEGSKA (reference sequence). The CDR3 region has the DNA TGCAGTGCTGCGACAGGGGAGAGGTACCAAGAGACCCAGTACTTC. It specifies CSAATGERYQETQYF.

The chain employs TRBV12-3 or TRBV12-4 and TRBJ1-2, with 8 bases lining up with TRBD1. V shed 4 bases and J 5 bases; nucleotides not matched to a gene: 9. This CDR3 comprises 15 residues. CDR3 DNA: TGTGCCAGCAGTTGGCCCCTACAGGGGGAGTATGGCTACACCTTC. Translated: CASSWPLQGEYGYTF.

The genes are TRBV7-8 and TRBJ2-7; possibly TRBD1 for D (6 bases). Trimming removed 3 bases at V and 4 bases at J, with 16 bases between. Per the germline V gene, CDR1 is SGHVS and CDR2 is FQNEAQ. The CDR3 extends over 15 amino acids. This CDR3 reads CASSFSEQGPYEQYF. Written as DNA, the CDR3 is TGTGCCAGCAGCTTTTCAGAGCAGGGGCCGTACGAGCAGTACTTC.

This clonotype has only a few counts. V usage is TRBV29-1 and J usage is TRBJ1-1, with D unresolved. Germline V gene data show CDR1 as SQVTM and CDR2 as ANQGSEA. The length of the CDR3 is 11 residues. Between the trimmed V and J ends, which lost 3 bases and 0 bases, there was a span of 2 bases. Here the CDR3 reads CSVEVNTEAFF. The CDR3 DNA is TGCAGCGTTGAGGTGAACACTGAAGCTTTCTTT.

V gene TRBV28 combines with J gene TRBJ2-3, with D unclear. Germline V gene lookup returns CDR1 MDHEN and CDR2 SYDVKM. The CDR3 sequence is 15 residues long. The V and J ends lost 0 bases and 7 bases respectively, with 14 bases between them. CDR3 sequence reads: CASSLWAITSYTQYF. The CDR3 coding sequence is TGTGCCAGCAGTTTATGGGCAATTACCTCCTATACGCAGTATTTT.

This chain links TRBV4-3 with TRBJ2-7; the match to TRBD2 covers 11 bases. Germline V gene lookup returns CDR1 LGHNA and CDR2 YSLEER. There are 16 residues in the CDR3. V shed 4 bases and J 1 base; nucleotides not matched to a gene: 6. The CDR3 coding sequence is TGCGCCAGCAGCCTAACGACTAGCGGGGAGTCCTACGAGCAGTACTTC. Residues: CASSLTTSGESYEQYF.

V and J are TRBV20-1 and TRBJ2-2; TRBD2 matches at 7 bases. Germline CDR1 is DFQATT and CDR2 is SNEGSKA (reference sequence). V lost 1 base, J lost 2 bases, and 4 bases stayed unmatched. The CDR3 runs 15 residues. DNA of the CDR3: TGCAGTGCTAGAGCGGGGGGAACTAACACCGGGGAGCTGTTTTTT. This gives the protein CSARAGGTNTGELFF.

The chain links TRBV29-1 to TRBJ2-7; 7 nucleotides match TRBD2. V dropped 5 bases and J dropped 2; count of bases not matched to a gene: 3. The CDR3 contains 12 residues. Germline CDR1 is SQVTM and CDR2 is ANQGSEA. The CDR3 reads CSVQGGAYEQYF. In nucleotides, the CDR3 is TGCAGCGTTCAGGGAGGGGCCTACGAGCAGTACTTC.

This clonotype was seen a single time. The chain recombines TRBV23-1 with TRBJ2-4, with 8 bases identical to TRBD1. TRBV23-1 is given ORF status, its function remaining uncertain. The CDR3 totals 14 residues. V dropped 3 bases and J dropped 6; count of bases not matched to a gene: 4. CDR3: CASSHGTGLNIQYF. CDR3 DNA sequence: TGCGCCAGCAGTCACGGGACAGGATTAAACATTCAGTACTTC.

This chain joins TRBV30 and TRBJ2-7; the D call may be TRBD1 or TRBD2 (7 bases each). CDR1 and CDR2 from the germline V gene are GTSNPN and SVGIG (reference sequence). V was clipped by 2 bases and J by 3 bases, with 20 bases between them. The CDR3 sequence is 16 residues long. Here the CDR3 DNA reads TGTGCCTGGAGTTCCCAGGGGGGGATATCGGGCTACGAGCAGTACTTC. Its translation: CAWSSQGGISGYEQYF.

The chain has TRBV20-1 and TRBJ1-2; 12 bases are shared with TRBD1. Trimming at V came to 5 bases and at J to 14 bases, leaving 6 bases not matched to a gene. This CDR3 region has 11 residues. The V gene's germline CDR1 is DFQATT and CDR2 SNEGSKA (reference sequence). The CDR3 protein is CSAGTGGPGTF. Written as DNA, the CDR3 is TGCAGTGCTGGGACAGGGGGCCCCGGGACCTTC.

The CDR3 DNA is TGTGCCAGCACCTGGGGAGACATGAACACTGAAGCTTTCTTT. As protein: CASTWGDMNTEAFF. V gene TRBV18 combines with J gene TRBJ1-1; D not resolved. This CDR3 comprises 14 residues. Germline loops: CDR1 KGHSH, CDR2 LQKENI. The V end lost 8 bases, the J end lost 0 bases, and 13 bases lay between the germline ends.

The chain carries TRBV6-5 and TRBJ1-1; a weak D match, TRBD1 (5 bases). V lost 8 bases, J lost 11 bases, and 15 bases lay in between. CDR1 is MNHEY, CDR2 SVGAGI, per germline. The CDR3 is made up of 11 amino acids. The CDR3 region has the DNA TGTGCCAGCCGGGTCGGGGACGTTGCTTTCTTT. Protein: CASRVGDVAFF.

This clonotype was counted once. The V gene is TRBV5-4, the J gene TRBJ2-5; TRBD1 aligns across 7 bases. The CDR3 runs 14 residues. V gave up 2 bases and J gave up 5 bases; unmatched junction bases: 6. Looked up from germline, CDR1 is SGHNT and CDR2 is YYREEE (reference sequence). CDR3 loop: CASSFDRELETQYF. CDR3 bases: TGTGCCAGCAGCTTTGACAGGGAGTTGGAGACCCAGTACTTC.

The chain is built from TRBV7-6 and TRBJ2-3, with 12 bases aligning to TRBD2. The CDR3 contains 17 residues. The germline CDR1 and CDR2 sequences are SGHVS and FNYEAQ. V was clipped by 2 bases and J by 6 bases; unmatched bases: 9. The CDR3 DNA reads TGTGCCAGCAGCTTAATGCTAGCGGGGGGGTCATGGGATACGCAGTATTTT. Its protein is CASSLMLAGGSWDTQYF.

The chain employs TRBV15 and TRBJ2-3; TRBD2 matches 7 bases. Trimming at V came to 0 bases and at J to 4 bases, leaving 10 bases not matched to a gene. The CDR3 is made up of 17 amino acids. Germline loops: CDR1 LNHNV, CDR2 YYDKDF (reference sequence). The CDR3 loop reads CATSRDRVGGPSDTQYF. The CDR3 DNA follows: TGTGCCACCAGCAGAGATCGGGTGGGAGGGCCATCAGATACGCAGTATTTT. Looking up the rest from reference TRBV15 and TRBJ2-3 gives the full variable domain: DAMVIQNPRYQVTQFGKPVTLSCSQTLNHNVMYWYQQKSSQAPKLLFHYYDKDFNNEADTPDNFQSRRPNTSFCFLDIRSPGLGDTAMYLCATSRDRVGGPSDTQYFGPGTRLTVL.

The chain employs TRBV28 and TRBJ1-4; possible D gene TRBD1, 6 bases. V was cut by 6 bases and J by 8 bases, with 28 bases left in between. The CDR3 totals 18 residues. CDR1 and CDR2 from the germline V gene are MDHEN and SYDVKM. The CDR3 DNA reads TGTGCCAGCAGGCCGACGGTCAGGGGAATTGCGGTTAGGGAAAAACTGTTTTTT. Amino acids: CASRPTVRGIAVREKLFF.

This chain joins TRBV5-4 and TRBJ2-2, with 8 positions matching TRBD2. Trimming cost V 3 bases and J 4 bases; bases outside gene matches: 2. This CDR3 comprises 14 residues. The germline CDR1 and CDR2 sequences are SGHNT and YYREEE (reference sequence). CDR3 in amino acids: CASSSGGPTGELFF. The CDR3, as DNA: TGTGCCAGCAGCTCGGGGGGGCCCACCGGGGAGCTGTTTTTT.

The rearrangement joins TRBV4-1 to TRBJ1-1, with D possibly being TRBD1 (6 bases). V was clipped by 0 bases and J by 8 bases, with 16 bases between them. The CDR3 is made up of 15 amino acids. Germline-derived CDR1 and CDR2 are MGHRA and YSYEKL. The CDR3 is CASSQEDLGGAEAFF. CDR3 DNA sequence: TGCGCCAGCAGCCAAGAAGATCTCGGGGGGGCCGAAGCTTTCTTT.

The chain links TRBV30 to TRBJ1-1; 8 nucleotides align to TRBD1. The germline CDR1 and CDR2 sequences are GTSNPN and SVGIG (reference sequence). This CDR3 is built from 17 residues. Germline trimming cut 3 bases from V and 4 bases from J; bases unmatched to any gene: 16. The CDR3 sequence: CAWSLDLFDRGSTEAFF. The CDR3 DNA follows: TGTGCCTGGAGCCTGGACCTTTTTGACAGGGGTTCCACTGAAGCTTTCTTT.

This clonotype was recorded once. The chain has TRBV3-1 and TRBJ2-3, with D possibly TRBD1 on 6 matching bases. The CDR3 sequence is 14 residues long. V was shortened by 3 bases and J by 6 bases, with 13 bases between the two germline ends. CDR1 is LGHDT and CDR2 is YNNKEL in the germline V gene (reference sequence). The CDR3: CASSHPQGLDTQYF. DNA for the CDR3: TGTGCCAGCAGCCATCCACAGGGATTGGATACGCAGTATTTT.

The rearrangement uses TRBV20-1 and TRBJ2-1, with a tentative D call TRBD2 (5 bases). V dropped 1 base and J dropped 6 bases, with 10 bases sitting between them. The germline V gene has CDR1 DFQATT and CDR2 SNEGSKA (reference sequence). CDR3 length: 13 amino acids. CDR3 loop: CSARASLANEQFF. DNA of the CDR3: TGCAGTGCTAGAGCCAGTCTAGCCAATGAGCAGTTCTTC.